In its sample, the clone carrying this T cell receptor beta chain was seen many times. No antigen is known for it. The record originates from a study of response to subunit inactivated influenza vaccine. V trimming: 8 bases; J trimming: 4 bases; junction bases outside the gene matches: 11. Germline V gives CDR1 KGHSH, CDR2 LQKENI. The CDR3 runs to 14 residues. MiXCR, run by TCRdb on the RT-PCR reads, gives a single entry per CDR3 protein. The data contain about 500,000 distinct CDR3 sequences, 15% to 20% of them singletons. General study results and limits: Few new T cells, the authors suggested, are recruited by each seasonal influenza vaccination.

The receptor was isolated from a man aged 45 to 70 who received an inactivated influenza vaccine. The chain uses TRBV18 and TRBJ2-7; 7 nucleotides line up with TRBD1. Sample: CD4+ T cells sorted from PBMCs, taken less than 30 months after vaccination. The CDR3 reads CASSPGTGVYEQYF. CDR3 in DNA: TGTGCCAGCAGCCCCGGAACAGGGGTTTACGAGCAGTACTTC. Full variable domain (outside the CDR3, taken from reference TRBV18 and TRBJ2-7): NAGVMQNPRHLVRRRGQEARLRCSPMKGHSHVYWYRQLPEEGLKFMVYLQKENIIDESGMPKERFSAEFPKEGPSILRIQQVVRGDSAAYFCASSPGTGVYEQYFGPGTRLTVT.